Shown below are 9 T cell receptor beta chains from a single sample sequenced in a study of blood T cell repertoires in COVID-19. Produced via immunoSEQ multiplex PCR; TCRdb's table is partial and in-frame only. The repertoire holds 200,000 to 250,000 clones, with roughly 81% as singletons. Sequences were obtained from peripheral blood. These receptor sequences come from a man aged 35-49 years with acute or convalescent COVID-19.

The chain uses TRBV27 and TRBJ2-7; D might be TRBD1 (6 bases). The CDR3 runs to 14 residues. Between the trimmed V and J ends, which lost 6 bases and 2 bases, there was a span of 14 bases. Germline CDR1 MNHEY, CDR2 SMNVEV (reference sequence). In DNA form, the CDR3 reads TGTGCCAGCAGCGACAGGCGCCCTCCCTACGAGCAGTACTTC. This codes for CASSDRRPPYEQYF.

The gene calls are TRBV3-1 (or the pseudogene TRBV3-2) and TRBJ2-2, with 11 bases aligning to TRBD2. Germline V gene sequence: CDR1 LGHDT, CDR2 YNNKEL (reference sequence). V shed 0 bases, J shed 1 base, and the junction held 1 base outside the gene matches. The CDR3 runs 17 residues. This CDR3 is CASSQDLAGGNTGELFF. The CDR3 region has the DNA TGTGCCAGCAGCCAAGACCTAGCGGGGGGGAACACCGGGGAGCTGTTTTTT.

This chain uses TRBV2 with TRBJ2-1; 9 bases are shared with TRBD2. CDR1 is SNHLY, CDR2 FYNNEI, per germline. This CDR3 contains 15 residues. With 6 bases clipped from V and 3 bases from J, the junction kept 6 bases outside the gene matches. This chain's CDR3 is CASSKGGGGYNEQFF. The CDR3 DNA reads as TGTGCCAGCAGCAAGGGCGGGGGGGGCTACAATGAGCAGTTCTTC. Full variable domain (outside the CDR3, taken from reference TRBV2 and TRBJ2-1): EPEVTQTPSHQVTQMGQEVILRCVPISNHLYFYWYRQILGQKVEFLVSFYNNEISEKSEIFDDQFSVERPDGSNFTLKIRSTKLEDSAMYFCASSKGGGGYNEQFFGPGTRLTVL.

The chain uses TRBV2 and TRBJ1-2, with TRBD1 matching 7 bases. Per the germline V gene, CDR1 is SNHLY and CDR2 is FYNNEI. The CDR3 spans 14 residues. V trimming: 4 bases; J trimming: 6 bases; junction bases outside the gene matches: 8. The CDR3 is CASSGGTESDGYTF. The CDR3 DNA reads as TGTGCCAGCAGTGGGGGGACAGAATCCGATGGCTACACCTTC.

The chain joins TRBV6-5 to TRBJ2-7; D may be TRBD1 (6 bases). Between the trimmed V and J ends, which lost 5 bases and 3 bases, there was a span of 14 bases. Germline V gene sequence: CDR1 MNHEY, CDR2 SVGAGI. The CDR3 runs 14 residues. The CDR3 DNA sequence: TGTGCCAGCAGTCCCGGACAGCTCAACTACGAGCAGTACTTC. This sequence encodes CASSPGQLNYEQYF.

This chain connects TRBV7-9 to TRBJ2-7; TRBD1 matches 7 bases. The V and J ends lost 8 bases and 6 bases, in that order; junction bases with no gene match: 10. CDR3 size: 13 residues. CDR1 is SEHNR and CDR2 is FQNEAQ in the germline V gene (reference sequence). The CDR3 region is CASRSGTDAEQYF. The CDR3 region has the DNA TGTGCCAGCCGCTCCGGGACAGATGCCGAGCAGTACTTC.

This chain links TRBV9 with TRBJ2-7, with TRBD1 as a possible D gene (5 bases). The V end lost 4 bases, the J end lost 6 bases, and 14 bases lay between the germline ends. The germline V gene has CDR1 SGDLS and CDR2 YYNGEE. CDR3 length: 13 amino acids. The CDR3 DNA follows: TGTGCCAGCAGCTGGCAGGGTCAGAGCGAGCAGTACTTC. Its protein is CASSWQGQSEQYF.

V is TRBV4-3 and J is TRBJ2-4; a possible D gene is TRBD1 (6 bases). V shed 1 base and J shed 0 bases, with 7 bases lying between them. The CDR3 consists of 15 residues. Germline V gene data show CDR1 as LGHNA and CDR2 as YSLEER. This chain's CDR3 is CASSQGGGAKNIQYF. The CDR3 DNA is TGCGCCAGCAGCCAAGGAGGGGGAGCCAAAAACATTCAGTACTTC.

The CDR3: CASSVEPSTGELFF. The CDR3 region has the DNA TGTGCCAGCAGCGTAGAACCCAGCACCGGGGAGCTGTTTTTT. This rearrangement joins TRBV9 to TRBJ2-2; unclear D gene. V was cut by 0 bases and J by 4 bases, with 7 bases left in between. The CDR3 is made up of 14 amino acids. The V gene's germline CDR1 is SGDLS and CDR2 YYNGEE.